The sample holds many counts of the clone carrying this TCR beta chain. This entry comes from a study of regulatory T cells in long-lasting Graves disease. According to the study, TCR beta libraries were built with iRepertoire HTBI primers and CDR3-region Arm-PCR. TCRdb re-derived calls from the multiplex PCR reads in MiXCR, one entry per CDR3 protein. The sample has around 500,000 distinct CDR3 sequences; more than 10% are singletons. There are 13 residues in the CDR3. CDR1 and CDR2 (germline): KGHSH, LQKENI. With V trimmed by 3 bases and J by 7 bases, 5 bases remained unmatched. Specified time point: newly diagnosed GD, antithyroid drugs for less than 3 months. RNA from PBMCs was the source of the TCR library. These same records also appear under a second study, on T cells in Graves' hyperthyroidism and ophthalmopathy.

This clonotype was obtained from a woman aged 25-40 years with Graves disease. This specimen consisted of peripheral blood mononuclear cells (PBMCs), obtained at new diagnosis, from a patient treated with antithyroid drugs. The V gene is TRBV18, the J gene TRBJ1-1; 7 nucleotides align to TRBD1. The CDR3: CASSPGTDIEAFF. The CDR3 region has the DNA TGTGCCAGCTCACCCGGGACAGATATTGAAGCTTTCTTT.